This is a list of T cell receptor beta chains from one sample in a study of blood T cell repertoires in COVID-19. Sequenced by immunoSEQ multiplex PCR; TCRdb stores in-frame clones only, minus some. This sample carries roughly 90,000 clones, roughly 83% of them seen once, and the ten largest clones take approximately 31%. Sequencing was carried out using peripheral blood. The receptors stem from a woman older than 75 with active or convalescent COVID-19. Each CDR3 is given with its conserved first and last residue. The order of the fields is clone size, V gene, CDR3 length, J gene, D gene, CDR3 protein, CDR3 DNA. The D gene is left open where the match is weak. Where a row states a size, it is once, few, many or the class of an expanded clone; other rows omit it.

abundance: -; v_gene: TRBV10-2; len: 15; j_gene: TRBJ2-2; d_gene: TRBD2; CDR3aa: CASSGPGLAGNELFF; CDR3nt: TGCGCCAGCAGTGGTCCTGGACTAGCGGGAAATGAGCTGTTTTTT
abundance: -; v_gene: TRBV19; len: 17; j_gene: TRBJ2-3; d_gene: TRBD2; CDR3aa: CASSQGLAGGLADTQYF; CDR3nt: TGTGCCAGTAGCCAGGGACTAGCGGGAGGGCTGGCAGATACGCAGTATTTT
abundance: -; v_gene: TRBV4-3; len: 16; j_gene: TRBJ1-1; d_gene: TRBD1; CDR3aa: CASSQVATGVNTEAFF; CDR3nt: TGCGCCAGCAGCCAAGTAGCAACAGGGGTGAACACTGAAGCTTTCTTT
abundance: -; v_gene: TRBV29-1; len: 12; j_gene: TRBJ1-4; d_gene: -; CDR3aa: CSGGQANEKLFF; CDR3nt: TGCAGCGGGGGGCAGGCTAATGAAAAACTGTTTTTT
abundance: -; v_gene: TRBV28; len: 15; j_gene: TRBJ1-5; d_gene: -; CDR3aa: CASSFRGISNQPQHF; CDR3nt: TGTGCCAGCAGTTTTCGGGGGATTAGCAATCAGCCCCAGCATTTT
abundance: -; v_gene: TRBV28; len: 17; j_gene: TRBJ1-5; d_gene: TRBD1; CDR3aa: CASSSPPGQGRYQPQHF; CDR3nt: TGTGCCAGCAGTTCCCCCCCTGGACAGGGACGGTATCAGCCCCAGCATTTT
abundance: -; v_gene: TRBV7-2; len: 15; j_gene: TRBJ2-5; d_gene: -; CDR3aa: CASSLGVARQETQYF; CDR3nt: TGTGCCAGCAGCTTAGGGGTAGCCCGACAAGAGACCCAGTACTTC
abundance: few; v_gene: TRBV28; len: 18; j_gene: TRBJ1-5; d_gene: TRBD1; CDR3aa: CASSIGTGSRSGHQPQHF; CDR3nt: TGTGCCAGCAGTATCGGGACAGGGTCGCGAAGCGGTCATCAGCCCCAGCATTTT
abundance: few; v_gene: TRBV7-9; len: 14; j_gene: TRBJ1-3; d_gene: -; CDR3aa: CASSGWTDGNTIYF; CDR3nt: TGTGCCAGCAGCGGCTGGACAGATGGAAACACCATATATTTT
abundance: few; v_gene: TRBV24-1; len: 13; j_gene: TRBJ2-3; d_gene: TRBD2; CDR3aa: CATSEAGTDTQYF; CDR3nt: TGTGCCACCAGTGAAGCGGGAACAGATACGCAGTATTTT
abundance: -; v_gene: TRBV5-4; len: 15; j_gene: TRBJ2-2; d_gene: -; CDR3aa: CASSFGSGDTGELFF; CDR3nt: TGTGCCAGCAGCTTTGGTAGCGGTGACACCGGGGAGCTGTTTTTT
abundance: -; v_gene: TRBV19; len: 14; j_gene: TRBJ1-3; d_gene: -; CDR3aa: CASSIRQLRNTIYF; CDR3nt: TGTGCCAGTAGTATACGACAGTTAAGAAACACCATATATTTT
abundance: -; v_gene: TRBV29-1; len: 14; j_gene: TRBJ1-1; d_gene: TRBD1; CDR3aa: CSVVDRGSGTEAFF; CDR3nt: TGCAGCGTTGTGGACAGGGGTTCTGGGACTGAAGCTTTCTTT
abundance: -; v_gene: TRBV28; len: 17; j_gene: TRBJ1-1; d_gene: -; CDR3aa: CAIEQPHGGPDGPIAFF; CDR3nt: TGTGCCATCGAGCAGCCCCATGGGGGCCCCGACGGTCCGATAGCTTTCTTT
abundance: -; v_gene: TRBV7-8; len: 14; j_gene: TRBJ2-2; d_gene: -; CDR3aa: CASSSTGNTGELFF; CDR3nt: TGTGCCAGCAGCTCGACAGGGAACACCGGGGAGCTGTTTTTT
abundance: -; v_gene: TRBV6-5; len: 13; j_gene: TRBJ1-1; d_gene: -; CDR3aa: CASSYGGHTEAFF; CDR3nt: TGTGCCAGCAGTTACGGGGGCCACACTGAAGCTTTCTTT
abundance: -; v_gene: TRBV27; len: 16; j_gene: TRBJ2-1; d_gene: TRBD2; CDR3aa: CASSWNGGGPYNEQFF; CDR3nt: TGTGCCAGCAGTTGGAATGGGGGAGGGCCCTACAATGAGCAGTTCTTC
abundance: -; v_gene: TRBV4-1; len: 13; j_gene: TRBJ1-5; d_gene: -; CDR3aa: CASSRDIYQPQHF; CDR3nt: TGCGCCAGCAGCCGGGACATCTATCAGCCCCAGCATTTT
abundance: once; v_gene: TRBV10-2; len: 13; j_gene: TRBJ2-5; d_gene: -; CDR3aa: CASREGGSETQYF; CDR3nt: TGCGCCAGCAGGGAGGGGGGCTCAGAGACCCAGTACTTC
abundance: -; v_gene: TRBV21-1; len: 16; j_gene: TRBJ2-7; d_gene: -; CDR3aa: CASSKITSGGSGEQYF; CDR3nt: TGTGCCAGCAGCAAGATTACTAGCGGGGGATCTGGCGAGCAGTACTTC
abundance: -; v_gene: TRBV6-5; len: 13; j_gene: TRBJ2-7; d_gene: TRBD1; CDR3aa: CASRETGVHEQYF; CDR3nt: TGTGCCAGCAGGGAGACAGGGGTACACGAGCAGTACTTC
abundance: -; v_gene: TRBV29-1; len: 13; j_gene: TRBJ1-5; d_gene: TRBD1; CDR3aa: CSVGQGLNQPQHF; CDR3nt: TGCAGCGTTGGACAGGGTTTGAATCAGCCCCAGCATTTT
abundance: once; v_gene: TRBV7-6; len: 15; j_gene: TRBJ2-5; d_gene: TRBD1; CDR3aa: CASSGGQGGEETQYF; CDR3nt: TGTGCCAGCAGCGGAGGACAGGGTGGGGAAGAGACCCAGTACTTC
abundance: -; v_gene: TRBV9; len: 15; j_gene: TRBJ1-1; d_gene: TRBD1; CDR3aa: CASSSVPGGNTEAFF; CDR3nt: TGTGCCAGCAGCTCCGTTCCAGGGGGCAACACTGAAGCTTTCTTT
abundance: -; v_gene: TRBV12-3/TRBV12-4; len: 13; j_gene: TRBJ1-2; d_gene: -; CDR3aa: CASSPSGVWGYTF; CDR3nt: TGTGCCAGCAGCCCCAGCGGGGTGTGGGGCTACACCTTC
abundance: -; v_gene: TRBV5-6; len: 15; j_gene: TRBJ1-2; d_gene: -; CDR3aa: CASSPGWGLGYGYTF; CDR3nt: TGTGCCAGCAGCCCGGGGTGGGGGCTGGGGTATGGCTACACCTTC
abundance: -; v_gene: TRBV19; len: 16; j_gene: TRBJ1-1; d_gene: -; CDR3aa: CASSYARGGMGTEAFF; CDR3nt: TGTGCCAGTAGTTACGCCCGCGGGGGCATGGGCACTGAAGCTTTCTTT
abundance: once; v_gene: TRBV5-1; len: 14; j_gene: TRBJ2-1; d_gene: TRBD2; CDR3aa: CASSSGTSGRIQFF; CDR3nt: TGCGCCAGCAGCTCCGGGACTAGCGGGAGAATCCAGTTCTTC
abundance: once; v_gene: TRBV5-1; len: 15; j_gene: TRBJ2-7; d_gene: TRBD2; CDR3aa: CASSLSSGSSYEQYF; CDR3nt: TGCGCCAGCAGCTTGAGCAGCGGGAGCTCCTACGAGCAGTACTTC
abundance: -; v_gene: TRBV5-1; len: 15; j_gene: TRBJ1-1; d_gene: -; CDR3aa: CASSPETDLNTEAFF; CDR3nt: TGCGCCAGCAGCCCTGAAACAGATTTGAACACTGAAGCTTTCTTT
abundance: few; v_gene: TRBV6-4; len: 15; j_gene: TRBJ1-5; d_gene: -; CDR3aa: CASSDSSRSNQPQHF; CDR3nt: TGTGCCAGCAGTGACTCGTCCAGGAGCAATCAGCCCCAGCATTTT
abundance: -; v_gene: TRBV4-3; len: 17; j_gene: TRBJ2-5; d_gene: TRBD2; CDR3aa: CASSQELAGGPGETQYF; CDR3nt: TGCGCCAGCAGCCAAGAGCTAGCGGGGGGGCCGGGGGAGACCCAGTACTTC
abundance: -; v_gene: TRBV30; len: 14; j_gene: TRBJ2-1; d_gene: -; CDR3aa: CASQGGVSHNEQFF; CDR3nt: TGTGCCTCCCAAGGGGGTGTTTCCCACAATGAGCAGTTCTTC